These 27 T cell receptor beta chains were all obtained from the same sample, sequenced in a study of T cells in Graves' hyperthyroidism and ophthalmopathy (dated by TCRdb to between 2018 and 2021). Libraries came from multiplex PCR. This sample was sequenced with an Illumina HiSeq 2000. The TCR beta CDR3 regions were amplified from RNA transcripts. For the first round of RT-PCR on the TCR CDR3, the HTBI primer set was used together with the Qiagen OneStep RT-PCR kit. The public reads were reanalyzed by TCRdb: fastp trimming at Q25, MiXCR alignment, in-frame beta chains only. Merged by CDR3 protein, the rows form single entries marked with the most common genes and DNA. The sample table lists about 290,000 distinct CDR3 sequences, about an eighth of them with a count of one. The ten most abundant clones make up 7.8% of the sample. What was sequenced was blood. These receptors all stem from a woman in her 30s with Graves' hyperthyroidism that later progressed to Graves' ophthalmopathy.

There are many counts of this clonotype. The chain has TRBV11-2 and TRBJ2-2; the D gene is possibly TRBD2 (5 bases). Germline V gene sequence: CDR1 SGHAT, CDR2 FQNNGV. The CDR3 contains 15 residues. V was shortened by 3 bases and J by 7 bases, with 15 bases between the two germline ends. CDR3 sequence: CASSFFTGTGGELFF. For the CDR3, the DNA is TGTGCCAGCAGCTTCTTCACGGGAACGGGCGGGGAGCTGTTTTTT. Full variable domain (remainder filled in from reference TRBV11-2 and TRBJ2-2): EAGVAQSPRYKIIEKRQSVAFWCNPISGHATLYWYQQILGQGPKLLIQFQNNGVVDDSQLPKDRFSAERLKGVDSTLKIQPAKLEDSAVYLCASSFFTGTGGELFFGEGSRLTVL.

This clonotype was detected many times. The chain has TRBV6-5 and TRBJ1-1; weak D call: TRBD1 (5 bases). V was trimmed by 2 bases and J by 4 bases, leaving 8 bases between them. Germline loops: CDR1 MNHEY, CDR2 SVGAGI. This CDR3 spans 13 amino acids. The DNA for the CDR3 is TGTGCCAGCAGTTACCAGGGTGGCACTGAAGCTTTCTTT. Its protein is CASSYQGGTEAFF.

This clonotype was observed many times. This chain joins TRBV7-2 and TRBJ1-1; 7 positions agree with TRBD1. The CDR3 length is 16 residues. In germline, CDR1 is SGHTA, CDR2 FQGNSA. After removal of 6 bases from V and 2 bases from J, the junction contained 12 bases not matched to a gene. CDR3 loop: CASRPTFGTVNTEAFF. In DNA, the CDR3 is TGTGCCAGCAGACCTACATTCGGGACAGTTAACACTGAAGCTTTCTTT.

In this sample, this clonotype turned up a few times. The V and J genes are TRBV19 and TRBJ2-4, with D tentatively TRBD1 (6 bases). This CDR3 contains 14 residues. CDR1 and CDR2 from the germline V gene are LNHDA and SQIVND (reference sequence). The V end lost 5 bases, the J end lost 5 bases, and 13 bases lay between the germline ends. The CDR3 DNA sequence: TGTGCCAGTAGTGTGCATCCAGGGGAAAACATTCAGTACTTC. Amino acids: CASSVHPGENIQYF. The entire variable domain, with the rest obtained from reference TRBV19 and TRBJ2-4, is as follows: DGGITQSPKYLFRKEGQNVTLSCEQNLNHDAMYWYRQDPGQGLRLIYYSQIVNDFQKGDIAEGYSVSREKKESFPLTVTSAQKNPTAFYLCASSVHPGENIQYFGAGTRLSVL.

There are a few counts of this clonotype. A junction end diverges from the germline sequence, so it may reflect a read error. The rearrangement links TRBV30 to TRBJ2-3; 12 nucleotides match TRBD2. The CDR3 covers 15 residues. The germline CDR1 and CDR2 sequences are GTSNPN and SVGIG (reference sequence). CDR3 coding DNA: TGTGCCTGGGGTGTTCTAGCGGGAGGGTCAGATACGCAGTATTTT. It yields the protein CAWGVLAGGSDTQYF.

The table lists this clonotype with many counts. The J gene is TRBJ1-5, the V gene TRBV29-1, with TRBD1 matching 10 bases. The V gene's germline CDR1 is SQVTM and CDR2 ANQGSEA. This CDR3 contains 13 residues. After removal of 7 bases from V and 6 bases from J, the junction contained 6 bases not matched to a gene. This CDR3 is CSATGGGGQPQHF. The CDR3 nucleotides read TGCAGCGCGACAGGGGGCGGCGGTCAGCCCCAGCATTTT.

Ten or more counts support this clonotype. The chain employs TRBV20-1 and TRBJ1-2, with TRBD1 as a possible D gene (5 bases). The CDR3 loop spans 12 amino acids. CDR1 DFQATT and CDR2 SNEGSKA come from the germline V gene (reference sequence). V was trimmed by 3 bases and J by 6 bases, leaving 11 bases between them. CDR3 region: CSASTGPDGYTF. The CDR3, as DNA: TGCAGTGCTAGTACAGGCCCCGATGGCTACACCTTC.

The genes are TRBV28 and TRBJ1-4, with TRBD1 identical over 7 bases. Germline trimming cut 5 bases from V and 5 bases from J; bases unmatched to any gene: 11. Looked up from germline, CDR1 is MDHEN and CDR2 is SYDVKM. This CDR3 is built from 16 residues. The CDR3, as DNA: TGTGCCAGCAGTCTCGCGGGACAGCCCACAAATGAAAAACTGTTTTTT. Translated: CASSLAGQPTNEKLFF.

This rearrangement joins TRBV7-2 to TRBJ2-1; weak D call: TRBD2 (6 bases). The germline V gene encodes CDR1 SGHTA and CDR2 FQGNSA. V was pared by 5 bases and J by 8 bases, with 13 bases between. The CDR3 runs to 13 residues. The CDR3 reads CASSLGAGHEQFF. CDR3 coding DNA: TGTGCCAGCAGCCTAGGGGCGGGGCATGAGCAGTTCTTC.

This clonotype came up many times. V is TRBV20-1 and J is TRBJ1-4; no definite D call. The germline V and J ends were trimmed by 1 base and 0 bases, with 12 bases remaining between them. The CDR3 loop spans 16 amino acids. CDR1 and CDR2 from the germline V gene are DFQATT and SNEGSKA (reference sequence). The CDR3 DNA reads TGCAGTGCTAGAGGACAATCCGAGGCAACTAATGAAAAACTGTTTTTT. The encoded protein is CSARGQSEATNEKLFF.

Ten or more counts support this clonotype. V gene TRBV20-1 combines with J gene TRBJ2-7; 7 bases agree with TRBD2. After removal of 3 bases from V and 0 bases from J, the junction contained 11 bases not matched to a gene. The CDR3 has 16 amino acids. Per germline, CDR1 DFQATT and CDR2 SNEGSKA (reference sequence). For the CDR3, the DNA is TGCAGTGCTAGCATTCTCAGAGCGGGGAGCTCCTACGAGCAGTACTTC. Encoded protein: CSASILRAGSSYEQYF.

This clonotype was counted ten times or more. The chain uses TRBV30 and TRBJ2-7; the D gene is possibly TRBD1 (5 bases). Trimming left V 2 bases short and J 3 bases short, with 8 bases between. The germline V gene has CDR1 GTSNPN and CDR2 SVGIG (reference sequence). The CDR3 length is 12 residues. CDR3 in DNA: TGTGCCTGGAGTCCGCAGGGCTACGAGCAGTACTTC. Protein sequence: CAWSPQGYEQYF.

The chain recombines TRBV2 with TRBJ1-5, with D possibly TRBD1 on 6 matching bases. Trimming cost V 10 bases and J 2 bases, with 18 bases left between them. Germline V gene lookup returns CDR1 SNHLY and CDR2 FYNNEI. CDR3 size: 15 residues. CDR3 in DNA: TGTGCCACCCGAAGGGGGGCGATGGGCAATCAGCCCCAGCATTTT. Its protein product is CATRRGAMGNQPQHF.

DNA of the CDR3: TGTGCCAGCGTGAGGGGGGGAGTGCAGTACTTC. Its translation is CASVRGGVQYF. The rearrangement links TRBV25-1 to TRBJ2-7; maybe TRBD2 (7 bases). The CDR3 consists of 11 residues. Germline CDR1 is MGHDK and CDR2 is SYGVNS. The ends were cut back, 8 bases at V and 9 bases at J, with 14 bases in the middle.

This clonotype has just a few counts. The chain uses TRBV19 and TRBJ2-1; no reliable D call. Trimming left V 3 bases short and J 6 bases short, with 3 bases between. Germline-derived CDR1 and CDR2 are LNHDA and SQIVND (reference sequence). The CDR3 is made up of 11 amino acids. The CDR3 protein is CASSIINEQFF. In nucleotides, the CDR3 is TGTGCCAGTAGTATTATCAATGAGCAGTTCTTC.

This clonotype was seen at least ten times. The V call is TRBV20-1, the J call TRBJ1-1; 7 positions match TRBD1. Germline lookup yields CDR1 DFQATT and CDR2 SNEGSKA (reference sequence). The CDR3 extends over 15 amino acids. V shed 6 bases, J shed 2 bases, and the junction held 12 bases outside the gene matches. CDR3 amino acids: CSAEDFGTANTEAFF. As DNA, the CDR3 is TGCAGTGCCGAAGATTTCGGGACAGCCAACACTGAAGCTTTCTTT.

There are a few counts of this clonotype. The J gene is TRBJ2-5, the V gene TRBV2, with TRBD1 matching 7 bases. Germline V gene sequence: CDR1 SNHLY, CDR2 FYNNEI. The CDR3 runs to 13 residues. V trimming: 4 bases; J trimming: 4 bases; junction bases outside the gene matches: 3. The DNA of the CDR3 is TGTGCCAGCAGTGCAGGGGGAATAGAGACCCAGTACTTC. This translates into CASSAGGIETQYF.

This clonotype has ten or more counts. The chain recombines TRBV11-2 with TRBJ2-2, with D perhaps TRBD2 (6 bases). The CDR3 sequence is 15 residues long. Trimming removed 3 bases from V and 5 bases from J, with 13 bases in between. From germline, CDR1 is SGHAT and CDR2 FQNNGV. The CDR3 DNA reads TGTGCCAGCAGCTTCGGGACTCTACTGACCGGGGAGCTGTTTTTT. The encoded protein is CASSFGTLLTGELFF.

This clonotype has a count of ten or more. V usage is TRBV12-3 or TRBV12-4 and J usage is TRBJ2-2, with D perhaps TRBD1 or TRBD2 (6 bases each). V lost 5 bases to trimming and J lost 4 bases, with 14 bases between them. The CDR3 has 15 residues. CDR3 protein: CASSRGGGGTGELFF. DNA for the CDR3: TGTGCCAGCAGTCGAGGGGGAGGTGGCACCGGGGAGCTGTTTTTT.

Ten or more counts support this clonotype. The chain uses TRBV12-3 or TRBV12-4 and TRBJ2-1; maybe TRBD2 (6 bases). The length of the CDR3 is 14 residues. Trimming took 1 base from V and 7 from J, leaving 11 bases between them. CDR3 sequence (DNA): TGTGCCAGCAGTTTAGGGACTACGGAGAATGAGCAGTTCTTC. Translation: CASSLGTTENEQFF.

This clonotype was detected only a few times. J is TRBJ2-1 and V is TRBV10-3, with 11 bases identical to TRBD2. The germline gives CDR1 ENHRY, CDR2 SYGVKD. V lost 4 bases, J lost 7 bases, and 6 bases stayed unmatched. The CDR3 is 15 residues long. The CDR3 here is CAISAGTSGRNEQFF. CDR3 coding DNA: TGTGCCATCAGTGCCGGGACTAGCGGTAGAAATGAGCAGTTCTTC.

This clonotype was seen repeatedly, ten times or more. The rearrangement uses TRBV11-2 and TRBJ2-1, with D perhaps TRBD1 (5 bases). The CDR3 is 12 residues long. The V gene's germline CDR1 is SGHAT and CDR2 FQNNGV. Trimming removed 2 bases from V and 10 bases from J, with 9 bases in between. Written as DNA, the CDR3 is TGTGCCAGCAGCTTAATAGGGGTAGAGCAGTTCTTC. Translating it yields CASSLIGVEQFF.

This clonotype came up many times. The chain carries TRBV28 and TRBJ2-1; a possible D gene is TRBD2 (7 bases). The length of the CDR3 is 15 residues. The V end was cut by 3 bases, the J end by 6 bases, with 15 bases between. Germline assignment: CDR1 MDHEN and CDR2 SYDVKM. The CDR3 DNA reads as TGTGCCAGCAGTTTGGGGGCAGCGGGACGCAATGAGCAGTTCTTC. Its translation: CASSLGAAGRNEQFF.

This clonotype was counted many times. The gene calls are TRBV24-1 and TRBJ1-2, with D possibly matching TRBD1 (6 bases). Germline CDR1 and CDR2: KGHDR and SFDVKD. CDR3 length: 13 residues. The V end was cut by 4 bases, the J end by 7 bases, with 12 bases between. CDR3 in amino acids: CATSDPGVTGYTF. In DNA form, the CDR3 reads TGTGCCACCAGTGACCCAGGGGTTACTGGCTACACCTTC.

The sample holds many counts of this clonotype. The V call is TRBV20-1, the J call TRBJ2-1; 8 nucleotides agree with TRBD2. Germline V gene sequence: CDR1 DFQATT, CDR2 SNEGSKA (reference sequence). Trimming removed 1 base from V and 8 bases from J; junction bases left unmatched: 7. This CDR3 is 14 amino acids long. The CDR3 loop is CSARAASGLDEQFF. The CDR3 region has the DNA TGCAGTGCTAGAGCGGCTAGCGGGCTTGATGAGCAGTTCTTC.

This clonotype was observed at least ten times. This chain links TRBV30 with TRBJ1-2; a weak D match, TRBD1 (5 bases). Germline CDR1 reads GTSNPN; CDR2 reads SVGIG (reference sequence). CDR3 length: 16 residues. Trimming took off 1 base at V and 2 bases at J, with 17 bases between the two ends. The CDR3 spells CAWSGGELTGNYGYTF. The CDR3 nucleotides are TGTGCCTGGAGTGGAGGGGAACTGACGGGCAACTATGGCTACACCTTC. The variable domain in full, completed from reference TRBV30 and TRBJ1-2, reads SQTIHQWPATLVQPVGSPLSLECTVEGTSNPNLYWYRQAAGRGLQLLFYSVGIGQISSEVPQNLSASRPQDRQFILSSKKLLLSDSGFYLCAWSGGELTGNYGYTFGSGTRLTVV.

This clonotype was observed many times. The chain is built from TRBV28 and TRBJ1-2; D perhaps matches TRBD1 (6 bases). The germline CDR1 and CDR2 sequences are MDHEN and SYDVKM. The CDR3 extends over 14 amino acids. Trimming removed 3 bases from V and 8 bases from J, with 16 bases in between. CDR3 sequence reads: CASSFWQGLGGYTF. The CDR3 DNA is TGTGCCAGCAGTTTCTGGCAGGGGCTAGGAGGCTACACCTTC.